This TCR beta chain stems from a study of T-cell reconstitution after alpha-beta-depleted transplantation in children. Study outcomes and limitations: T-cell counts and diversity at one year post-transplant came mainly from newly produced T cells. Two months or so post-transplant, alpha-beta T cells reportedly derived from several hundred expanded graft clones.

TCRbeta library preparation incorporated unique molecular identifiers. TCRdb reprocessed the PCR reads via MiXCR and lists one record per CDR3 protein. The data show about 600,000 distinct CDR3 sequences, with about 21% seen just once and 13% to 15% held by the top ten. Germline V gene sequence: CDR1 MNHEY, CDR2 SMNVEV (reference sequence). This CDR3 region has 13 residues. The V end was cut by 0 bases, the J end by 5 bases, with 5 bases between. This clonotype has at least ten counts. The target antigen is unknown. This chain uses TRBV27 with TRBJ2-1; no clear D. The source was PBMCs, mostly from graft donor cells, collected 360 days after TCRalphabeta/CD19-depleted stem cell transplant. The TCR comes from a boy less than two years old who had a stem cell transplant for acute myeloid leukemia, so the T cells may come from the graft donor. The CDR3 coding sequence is TGTGCCAGCAGTTTATCCCGTCACAATGAGCAGTTCTTC. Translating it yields CASSLSRHNEQFF.